One sample yielded the 5 T cell receptor beta chains listed below, sequenced in a study of blood T cell repertoires in COVID-19. Some clones are missing from TCRdb's copy, which holds only in-frame ones; the method was immunoSEQ multiplex PCR. The table has about 290,000 clones, about 89% seen once; the top ten hold roughly 4.8%. Sequenced sample: peripheral blood. The receptors stem from a middle-aged man with acute or convalescent COVID-19.

J is TRBJ1-6 and V is TRBV7-2; 7 positions agree with TRBD1. CDR1 SGHTA and CDR2 FQGNSA come from the germline V gene. The CDR3 sequence is 14 residues long. V was pared by 0 bases and J by 14 bases, with 7 bases of the junction left unmatched. In DNA form, the CDR3 reads TGTGCCAGCAGCTTAGCAGGGGGCGCCCTAACCCTCCACTTT. Translated: CASSLAGGALTLHF.

This clone has a single count. J is TRBJ2-1 and V is TRBV24-1; TRBD1 aligns across 9 bases. Germline V gene lookup returns CDR1 KGHDR and CDR2 SFDVKD. There are 17 residues in the CDR3. The V and J ends lost 5 bases and 3 bases, in that order; junction bases with no gene match: 10. CDR3 sequence (DNA): TGTGCCACCAGTGGGACAGGGACAGGGCTACGCTACAATGAGCAGTTCTTC. This sequence encodes CATSGTGTGLRYNEQFF.

This chain links TRBV7-8 with TRBJ2-7, with 7 bases fitting TRBD2. This CDR3 is 13 amino acids long. V trimming: 7 bases; J trimming: 4 bases; junction bases outside the gene matches: 7. Per the germline V gene, CDR1 is SGHVS and CDR2 is FQNEAQ. DNA of the CDR3: TGTGCCAGCACCCCTAGCGGCTTTTACGAGCAGTACTTC. Its protein is CASTPSGFYEQYF.

The chain links TRBV3-1 (or the pseudogene TRBV3-2) to TRBJ1-6; the match to TRBD1 covers 8 bases. Germline assignment: CDR1 LGHDT and CDR2 YNNKEL (reference sequence). The CDR3 consists of 17 residues. V shed 4 bases, J shed 5 bases, and the junction held 10 bases outside the gene matches. CDR3 protein: CASSRSQGVDDNSPLHF. Here the CDR3 DNA reads TGTGCCAGCAGCCGGTCACAGGGGGTAGACGATAATTCACCCCTCCACTTT.

The chain recombines TRBV12-5 with TRBJ2-2; a possible D gene is TRBD1 (8 bases). This CDR3 is built from 19 residues. V gave up 1 base and J gave up 5 bases, with 23 bases separating them. The V gene's germline CDR1 is LGHNT and CDR2 FRNRAP. In nucleotides, the CDR3 is TGTGCTAGTGGTTTGGGTTGGACAGGGAGGGAGCCAGGGACCGGGGAGCTGTTTTTT. Protein product: CASGLGWTGREPGTGELFF.